This T cell receptor beta chain was recorded in a study of CD8 T cells in Susac syndrome. Reverse transcription of about 0.45 to 1 ug RNA was performed with random hexamers. TCRdb reanalysed the immunoSEQ multiplex PCR reads using MiXCR and keeps one entry per CDR3 protein. Of approximately 280,000 distinct CDR3 sequences in the sample, 80% to 90% were seen once. This CDR3 is 12 amino acids long. The V and J ends lost 5 bases and 11 bases respectively, with 16 bases between them. Multiple sclerosis controls were treatment-naive patients with stable or active relapsing-remitting disease. The chain couples TRBV12-3 or TRBV12-4 to TRBJ2-7, with D possibly being TRBD1 or TRBD2 (5 bases each). Sequences were obtained from CD8+ T cells from PBMCs. This TCR was recovered from a human donor with multiple sclerosis. The CDR3 coding sequence is TGTGCCAGCAGTCCAGGGACGGCCCGGGAGTACTTC. It translates to CASSPGTAREYF.